The clone carrying this TCR beta chain was seen only once. Data came from immunoSEQ multiplex PCR; TCRdb stores just in-frame clones and leaves some out. Counted here are about 1 million clones, approximately 76% occurring once; the ten biggest clones make up about 1.5%. Germline CDR1 is MDHEN and CDR2 is SYDVKM. V was shortened by 5 bases and J by 1 base, with 13 bases between the two germline ends. This CDR3 spans 15 amino acids. This sample stems from a study of shared clonotypes between healthy human individuals. V gene TRBV28 combines with J gene TRBJ2-3, with a possible D match to TRBD2 (7 bases). This clonotype was sampled from a man aged 18 to 30 in good health. Sequencing used memory CD4+ T cells sorted from blood. Subset specified: CD45RA-negative fraction. CDR3 in DNA: TGTGCCAGCAGTCCCGGGGGGCGGGGCACAGATACGCAGTATTTT. It specifies CASSPGGRGTDTQYF.